One sample yielded the 9 T cell receptor beta chains listed below, sequenced in a study of cytomegalovirus exposure and HLA in healthy donors. A multiplex PCR was run with 60 Vbeta primers and 13 Jbeta primers. Clones were sequenced by immunoSEQ multiplex PCR, and TCRdb holds only the in-frame ones, with some missing. The specimen's table records almost 40,000 clones. The sample consisted of PBMCs. These receptor sequences come from a woman in her twenties or thirties in good health and CMV-seropositive.

J is TRBJ1-4 and V is TRBV7-2, with D unclear. The germline V gene has CDR1 SGHTA and CDR2 FQGNSA. This CDR3 is 15 amino acids long. Trimming pared 3 bases from V and 7 bases from J, leaving 15 bases between. The chain's CDR3 is CASSFGSGLSEKLFF. The DNA of the CDR3 is TGTGCCAGCAGCTTTGGGTCCGGACTAAGTGAAAAACTGTTTTTT.

This chain connects TRBV9 to TRBJ2-5; no firm D call. Germline CDR1 is SGDLS and CDR2 is YYNGEE. The CDR3 covers 14 residues. Trimming cost V 0 bases and J 4 bases, with 10 bases left between them. In DNA form, the CDR3 reads TGTGCCAGCAGCGTAGGTGATAGCTCAGAGACCCAGTACTTC. Translating it yields CASSVGDSSETQYF.

This sequence joins TRBV7-8 and TRBJ1-5, with 9 bases that match TRBD1. Unmatched junction bases numbered 10, after V lost 5 bases and J lost 5 bases. The CDR3 is 16 amino acids. Germline V gene lookup returns CDR1 SGHVS and CDR2 FQNEAQ. The CDR3 protein is CASSARRDRAYQPQHF. The CDR3 nucleotides are TGTGCCAGCAGCGCTAGGAGGGACAGGGCGTATCAGCCCCAGCATTTT. The entire variable domain, with the rest obtained from reference TRBV7-8 and TRBJ1-5, is as follows: GAGVSQSPRYKVAKRGQDVALRCDPISGHVSLFWYQQALGQGPEFLTYFQNEAQLDKSGLPSDRFFAERPEGSVSTLKIQRTQQEDSAVYLCASSARRDRAYQPQHFGDGTRLSIL.

The chain is built from TRBV15 and TRBJ2-1, with 14 bases that match TRBD2. This CDR3 region has 18 residues. Germline CDR1 and CDR2: LNHNV and YYDKDF (reference sequence). With V trimmed by 3 bases and J by 7 bases, 11 bases remained unmatched. Here the CDR3 reads CATSRGTSGGPGINEQFF. CDR3 nucleotides: TGTGCCACCAGCAGGGGGACTAGCGGGGGCCCAGGCATAAATGAGCAGTTCTTC.

The CDR3 DNA follows: TGTGCCAGCAGCTTGTCCAGCGGGGGTAGATATACGCAGTATTTT. It encodes CASSLSSGGRYTQYF. J is TRBJ2-3 and V is TRBV5-5; 8 nucleotides align to TRBD2. The CDR3 extends over 15 amino acids. CDR1 and CDR2 from the germline V gene are SGHKS and YYEKEE (reference sequence). V lost 1 base, J lost 7 bases, and 8 bases stayed unmatched. Together with reference TRBV5-5 and TRBJ2-3, the CDR3 gives the full variable domain: DAGVTQSPTHLIKTRGQQVTLRCSPISGHKSVSWYQQVLGQGPQFIFQYYEKEERGRGNFPDRFSARQFPNYSSELNVNALLLGDSALYLCASSLSSGGRYTQYFGPGTRLTVL.

The chain uses TRBV7-9 and TRBJ2-7, with 8 bases identical to TRBD1. Germline-derived CDR1 and CDR2 are SEHNR and FQNEAQ (reference sequence). The CDR3 consists of 16 residues. Germline trimming cut 5 bases from V and 3 bases from J; bases unmatched to any gene: 12. For the CDR3, the DNA is TGTGCCAGCAGCCCAAAGTCAGGACAGGGCAACTACGAGCAGTACTTC. It yields the protein CASSPKSGQGNYEQYF.

The chain joins TRBV4-1 to TRBJ2-3; maybe TRBD1 (6 bases). Germline CDR1 reads MGHRA; CDR2 reads YSYEKL. Trimming took 3 bases from V and 2 from J, leaving 12 bases between them. This CDR3 region has 15 residues. The CDR3: CASSHRQATTDTQYF. Here the CDR3 DNA reads TGCGCCAGCAGCCACAGACAGGCAACCACAGATACGCAGTATTTT.

The chain employs TRBV30 and TRBJ2-1, with 11 bases that match TRBD2. V lost 8 bases and J lost 4; bases outside the gene matches: 7. The CDR3 extends over 14 amino acids. The germline gives CDR1 GTSNPN, CDR2 SVGIG (reference sequence). CDR3 sequence (DNA): TGTGCCAGATCCGGGACTAGCGGATACAATGAGCAGTTCTTC. Translated, it gives CARSGTSGYNEQFF.

The chain carries TRBV30 and TRBJ2-1; D not certain. Trimming left V 1 base short and J 7 bases short, with 5 bases between. This CDR3 spans 11 amino acids. Germline values: CDR1 GTSNPN, CDR2 SVGIG (reference sequence). CDR3 sequence reads: CAWSGENEQFF. For the CDR3, the DNA is TGTGCCTGGAGTGGAGAAAATGAGCAGTTCTTC.